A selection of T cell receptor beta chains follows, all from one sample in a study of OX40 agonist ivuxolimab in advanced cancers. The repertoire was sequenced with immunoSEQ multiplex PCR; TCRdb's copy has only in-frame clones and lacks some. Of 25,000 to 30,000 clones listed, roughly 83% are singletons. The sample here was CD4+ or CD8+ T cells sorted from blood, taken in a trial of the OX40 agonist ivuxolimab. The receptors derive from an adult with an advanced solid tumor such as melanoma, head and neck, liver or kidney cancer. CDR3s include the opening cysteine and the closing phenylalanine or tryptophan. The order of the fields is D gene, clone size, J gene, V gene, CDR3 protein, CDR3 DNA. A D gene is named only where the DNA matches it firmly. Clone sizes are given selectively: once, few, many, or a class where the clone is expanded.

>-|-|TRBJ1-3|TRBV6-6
CASWWGAPGNTIYF
TGTGCCAGCTGGTGGGGCGCCCCTGGAAACACCATATATTTT
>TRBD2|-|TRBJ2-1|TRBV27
CTSSHGLAYNNEQFF
TGTACCAGCAGCCATGGACTAGCGTATAACAATGAGCAGTTCTTC
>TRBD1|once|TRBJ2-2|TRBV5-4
CASSPGTENTGELFF
TGTGCCAGCAGCCCCGGGACAGAAAACACCGGGGAGCTGTTTTTT
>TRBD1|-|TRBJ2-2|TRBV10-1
CASSTGESTGELFF
TGCGCCAGCAGCACAGGGGAAAGCACCGGGGAGCTGTTTTTT
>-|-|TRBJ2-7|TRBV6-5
CASTGTGAYEQYF
TGTGCCAGCACCGGGACTGGGGCCTACGAGCAGTACTTC
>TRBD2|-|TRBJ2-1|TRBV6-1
CASSEGTSGGAYNEQFF
TGTGCCAGCAGTGAAGGTACTAGCGGGGGAGCTTACAATGAGCAGTTCTTC
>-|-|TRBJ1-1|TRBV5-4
CASSSLFRQNTEAFF
TGTGCCAGCAGCTCGCTATTTAGACAGAACACTGAAGCTTTCTTT
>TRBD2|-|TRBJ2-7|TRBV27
CASSLTSGVPYEQYF
TGTGCCAGCAGTTTAACTAGCGGGGTACCCTACGAGCAGTACTTC
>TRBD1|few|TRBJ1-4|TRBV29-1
CSVRQGDEKLFF
TGCAGCGTCCGACAGGGGGATGAAAAACTGTTTTTT
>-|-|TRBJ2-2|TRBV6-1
CASPTVNTGELFF
TGTGCCAGCCCTACGGTGAACACCGGGGAGCTGTTTTTT
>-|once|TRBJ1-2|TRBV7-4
CASSLEDGFYGYTF
TGTGCCAGCAGCCTCGAGGACGGGTTCTATGGCTACACCTTC
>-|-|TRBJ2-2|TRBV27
CASSPMGYTGELFF
TGTGCCAGCAGTCCGATGGGGTACACCGGGGAGCTGTTTTTT
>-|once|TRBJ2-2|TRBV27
CASSSGPNTGELFF
TGTGCCAGCAGTTCAGGACCAAACACCGGGGAGCTGTTTTTT
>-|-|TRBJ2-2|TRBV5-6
CASSFFGGELFF
TGTGCCAGCAGCTTCTTTGGCGGGGAGCTGTTTTTT
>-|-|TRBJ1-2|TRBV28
CASSFEGNYGYTF
TGTGCCAGCAGTTTCGAGGGGAACTATGGCTACACCTTC
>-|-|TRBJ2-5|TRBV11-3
CASSPRWGAKQETQYF
TGTGCCAGCAGTCCCCGCTGGGGGGCGAAACAAGAGACCCAGTACTTC
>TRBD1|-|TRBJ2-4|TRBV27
CASSQDRGLAKNIQYF
TGTGCCAGCAGTCAAGACAGGGGGTTAGCCAAAAACATTCAGTACTTC
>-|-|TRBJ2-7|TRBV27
CASSLVGYEQYF
TGTGCCAGCAGTTTGGTCGGGTACGAGCAGTACTTC